This T cell receptor beta chain was identified during a study of blood T cell repertoires in COVID-19. Study-level information: Some COVID-19 samples were acute and others convalescent; all came from the United States, Italy and Spain. Sources were T cells, B-cell-depleted T cells, or PBMCs; the material itself was cDNA or gDNA.

Per the study methods: Amplification from reference gene primers served as the basis for estimated nucleated cell counts. Libraries were prepared by immunoSEQ multiplex PCR; TCRdb keeps only in-frame clonotypes and omits some of them. The DNA was the basis for D and trimming; V, J and clone size are from that table. The repertoire consists of about 170,000 clones, with just under 90% occurring once and the leading ten covering roughly 3.9%. V was shortened by 3 bases and J by 3 bases, with 8 bases between the two germline ends. Germline lookup yields CDR1 MNHEY and CDR2 SMNVEV (reference sequence). The CDR3 has 13 amino acids.

The V gene is TRBV27, the J gene TRBJ1-1; perhaps TRBD1 as D (6 bases). The sequenced sample was peripheral blood. The sequence was obtained from a man aged 18-30 years with active or convalescent COVID-19. CDR3 region: CASSFRQDTEAFF. CDR3 DNA sequence: TGTGCCAGCAGTTTCCGACAGGACACTGAAGCTTTCTTT.